What follows are 6 T cell receptor beta chains derived from one specimen sequenced in a study of blood T cell repertoires in COVID-19. Method: immunoSEQ multiplex PCR; TCRdb's copy keeps in-frame clones and lacks some. The table has more than 450,000 clones, 87% seen once. Sequencing used PBMCs or T cells enriched from blood (not recorded which). Every receptor here comes from a woman under 30 who had recovered from COVID-19.

The J gene is TRBJ1-1, the V gene TRBV5-4, with no clear D. The germline V gene encodes CDR1 SGHNT and CDR2 YYREEE (reference sequence). The CDR3 covers 14 residues. Trimming removed 3 bases from V and 4 bases from J, with 13 bases in between. The CDR3 DNA follows: TGTGCCAGCAGCTCGGACCGGACTTCCACTGAAGCTTTCTTT. Amino acid sequence: CASSSDRTSTEAFF.

The J gene is TRBJ2-7, the V gene TRBV5-1; 9 bases are shared with TRBD1. Trimming took 4 bases from V and 3 from J; bases not matched to a gene: 8. Looked up from germline, CDR1 is SGHRS and CDR2 is YFSETQ. The CDR3 spans 15 residues. For the CDR3, the DNA is TGCGCCAGCAGCCCCTCGACAGGGGGAATCTACGAGCAGTACTTC. This translates into CASSPSTGGIYEQYF.

The chain's CDR3 is CASSQGGGGGGYTF. The CDR3 DNA reads as TGTGCCAGCAGCCAAGGTGGGGGGGGAGGAGGCTACACCTTC. The chain employs TRBV3-1 (or the pseudogene TRBV3-2) and TRBJ1-2; D possibly corresponds to TRBD1 (5 bases). V was clipped by 1 base and J by 8 bases, with 14 bases between them. From germline, CDR1 is LGHDT and CDR2 YNNKEL (reference sequence). The CDR3 is 14 amino acids.

This sequence joins TRBV18 and TRBJ2-3; 10 nucleotides agree with TRBD1. Germline trimming cut 1 base from V and 7 bases from J; bases unmatched to any gene: 11. The CDR3 has 17 amino acids. Germline CDR1 and CDR2: KGHSH and LQKENI. The CDR3 coding sequence is TGTGCCAGCTCACCACGGCGAGAGGGACAGGGGTCCCATACGCAGTATTTT. This codes for CASSPRREGQGSHTQYF.

This clone showed up just a few times. The chain combines TRBV28 with TRBJ1-1; 7 bases align to TRBD1. CDR3 size: 15 residues. Germline V lookup: CDR1 MDHEN, CDR2 SYDVKM. Trimming cost V 7 bases and J 5 bases; bases outside gene matches: 13. The CDR3 loop is CASTQGGALRTEAFF. CDR3 DNA: TGTGCCAGCACTCAGGGGGGAGCCCTTCGGACTGAAGCTTTCTTT.

This chain uses TRBV7-9 with TRBJ2-2, with D maybe TRBD2 (6 bases). Germline lookup yields CDR1 SEHNR and CDR2 FQNEAQ (reference sequence). This CDR3 comprises 14 residues. Trimming took 4 bases from V and 7 from J, leaving 13 bases between them. The CDR3 sequence is CASSSPVGGGELFF. The CDR3 nucleotides are TGTGCCAGCAGCTCGCCAGTCGGGGGCGGGGAGCTGTTTTTT.